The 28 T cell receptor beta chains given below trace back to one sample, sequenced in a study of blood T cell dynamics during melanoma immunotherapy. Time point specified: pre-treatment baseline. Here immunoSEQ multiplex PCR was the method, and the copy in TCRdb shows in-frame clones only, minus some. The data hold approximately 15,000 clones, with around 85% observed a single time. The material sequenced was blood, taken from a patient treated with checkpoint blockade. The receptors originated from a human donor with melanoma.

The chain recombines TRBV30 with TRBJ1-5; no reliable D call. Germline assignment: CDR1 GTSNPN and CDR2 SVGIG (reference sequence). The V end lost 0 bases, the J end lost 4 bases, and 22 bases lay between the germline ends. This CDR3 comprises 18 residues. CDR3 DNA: TGTGCCTGGAGTGTACGGTTGGGCAGCGTGCCGGGGAATCAGCCCCAGCATTTT. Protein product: CAWSVRLGSVPGNQPQHF.

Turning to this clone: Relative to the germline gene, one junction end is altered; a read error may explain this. This CDR3 is CASNRGGNPGELFF. CDR3 nucleotides: TGTGCCAGCAATCGAGGAGGGAACCCCGGGGAGCTGTTTTTT. The chain has TRBV7-3 and TRBJ2-2; D perhaps matches TRBD2 (6 bases). Germline-derived CDR1 and CDR2 are SGHTA and FQGTGA. The CDR3 is 14 amino acids.

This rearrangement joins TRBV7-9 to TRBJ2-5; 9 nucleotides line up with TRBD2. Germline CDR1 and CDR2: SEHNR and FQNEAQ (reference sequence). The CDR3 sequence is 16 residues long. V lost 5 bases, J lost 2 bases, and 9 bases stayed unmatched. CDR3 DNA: TGTGCCAGCAGCACCGGGAGTAGCGGGGGACAAGAGACCCAGTACTTC. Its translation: CASSTGSSGGQETQYF.

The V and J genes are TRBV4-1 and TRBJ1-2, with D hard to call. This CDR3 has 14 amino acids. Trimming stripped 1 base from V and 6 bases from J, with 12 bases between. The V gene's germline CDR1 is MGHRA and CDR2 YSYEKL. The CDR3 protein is CASSQVGRKDGYTF. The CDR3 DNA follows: TGCGCCAGCAGCCAAGTAGGGCGTAAGGATGGCTACACCTTC.

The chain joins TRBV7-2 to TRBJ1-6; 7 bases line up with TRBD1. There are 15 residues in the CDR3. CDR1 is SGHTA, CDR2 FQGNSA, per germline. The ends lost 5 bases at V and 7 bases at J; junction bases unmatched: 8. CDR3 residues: CASSLNRGGNSPLHF. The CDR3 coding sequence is TGTGCCAGCAGCCTTAACAGGGGAGGGAATTCACCCCTCCACTTT.

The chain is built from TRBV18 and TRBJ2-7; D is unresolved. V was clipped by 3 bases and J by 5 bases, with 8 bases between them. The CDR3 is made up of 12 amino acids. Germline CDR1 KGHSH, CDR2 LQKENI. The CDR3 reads CASSPKVHEQYF. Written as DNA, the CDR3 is TGTGCCAGCTCACCTAAGGTTCACGAGCAGTACTTC. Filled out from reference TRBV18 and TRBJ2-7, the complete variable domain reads NAGVMQNPRHLVRRRGQEARLRCSPMKGHSHVYWYRQLPEEGLKFMVYLQKENIIDESGMPKERFSAEFPKEGPSILRIQQVVRGDSAAYFCASSPKVHEQYFGPGTRLTVT.

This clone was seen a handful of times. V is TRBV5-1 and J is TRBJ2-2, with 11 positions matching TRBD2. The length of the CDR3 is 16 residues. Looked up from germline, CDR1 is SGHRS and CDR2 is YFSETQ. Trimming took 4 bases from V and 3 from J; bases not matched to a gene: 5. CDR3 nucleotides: TGCGCCAGCAGCCCGGCGGGACTAGCGGACACCGGGGAGCTGTTTTTT. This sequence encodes CASSPAGLADTGELFF.

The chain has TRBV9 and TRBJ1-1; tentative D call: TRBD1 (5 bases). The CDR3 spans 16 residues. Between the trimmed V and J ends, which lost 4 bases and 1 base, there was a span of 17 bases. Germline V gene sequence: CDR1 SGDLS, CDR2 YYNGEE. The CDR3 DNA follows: TGTGCCAGCAGCCCCAGGGCGGGGGTGGCGAACACTGAAGCTTTCTTT. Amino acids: CASSPRAGVANTEAFF. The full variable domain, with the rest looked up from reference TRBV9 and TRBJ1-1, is DSGVTQTPKHLITATGQRVTLRCSPRSGDLSVYWYQQSLDQGLQFLIQYYNGEERAKGNILERFSAQQFPDLHSELNLSSLELGDSALYFCASSPRAGVANTEAFFGQGTRLTVV.

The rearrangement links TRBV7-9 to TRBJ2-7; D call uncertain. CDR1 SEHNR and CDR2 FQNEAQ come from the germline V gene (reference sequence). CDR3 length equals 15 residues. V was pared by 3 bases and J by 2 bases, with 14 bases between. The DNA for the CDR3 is TGTGCCAGCAGCTTGATTCTCCGAGGTACCTACGAGCAGTACTTC. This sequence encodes CASSLILRGTYEQYF. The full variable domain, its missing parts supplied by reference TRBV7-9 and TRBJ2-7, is DTGVSQNPRHKITKRGQNVTFRCDPISEHNRLYWYRQTLGQGPEFLTYFQNEAQLEKSRLLSDRFSAERPKGSFSTLEIQRTEQGDSAMYLCASSLILRGTYEQYFGPGTRLTVT.

The CDR3 DNA reads TGTGCCAGCAGCGTAGGAAGCTATGGCTACACCTTC. The encoded protein is CASSVGSYGYTF. The chain employs TRBV9 and TRBJ1-2; D is ambiguous. CDR1 is SGDLS, CDR2 YYNGEE, per germline. The germline V and J ends were trimmed by 0 bases and 4 bases, with 4 bases remaining between them. This CDR3 spans 12 amino acids.

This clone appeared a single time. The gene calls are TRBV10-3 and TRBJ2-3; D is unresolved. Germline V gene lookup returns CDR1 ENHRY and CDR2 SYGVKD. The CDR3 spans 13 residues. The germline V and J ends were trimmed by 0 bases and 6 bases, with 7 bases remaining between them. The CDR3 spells CAISESLVDTQYF. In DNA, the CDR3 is TGTGCCATCAGTGAGTCCTTAGTTGATACGCAGTATTTT.

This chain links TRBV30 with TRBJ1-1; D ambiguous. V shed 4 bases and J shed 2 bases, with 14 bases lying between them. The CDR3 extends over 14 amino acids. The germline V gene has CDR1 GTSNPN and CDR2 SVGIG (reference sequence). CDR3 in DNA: TGTGCCTGGATGAGTTGGCGGTCAAACACTGAAGCTTTCTTT. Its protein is CAWMSWRSNTEAFF.

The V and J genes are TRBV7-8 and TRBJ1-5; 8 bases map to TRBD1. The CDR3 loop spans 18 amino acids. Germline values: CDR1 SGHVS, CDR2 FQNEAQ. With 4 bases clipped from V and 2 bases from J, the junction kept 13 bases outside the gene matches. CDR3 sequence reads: CASSWGAPGGIGNQPQHF. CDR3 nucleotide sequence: TGTGCCAGCAGCTGGGGGGCGCCAGGGGGCATTGGCAATCAGCCCCAGCATTTT. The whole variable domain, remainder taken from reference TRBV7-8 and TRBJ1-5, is GAGVSQSPRYKVAKRGQDVALRCDPISGHVSLFWYQQALGQGPEFLTYFQNEAQLDKSGLPSDRFFAERPEGSVSTLKIQRTQQEDSAVYLCASSWGAPGGIGNQPQHFGDGTRLSIL.

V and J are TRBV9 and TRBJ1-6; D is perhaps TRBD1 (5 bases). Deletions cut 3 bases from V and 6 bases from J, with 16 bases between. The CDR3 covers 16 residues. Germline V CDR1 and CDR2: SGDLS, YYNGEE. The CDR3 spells CASSAQPGSLNSPLHF. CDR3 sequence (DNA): TGTGCCAGCAGCGCGCAACCAGGGTCACTTAATTCACCCCTCCACTTT.

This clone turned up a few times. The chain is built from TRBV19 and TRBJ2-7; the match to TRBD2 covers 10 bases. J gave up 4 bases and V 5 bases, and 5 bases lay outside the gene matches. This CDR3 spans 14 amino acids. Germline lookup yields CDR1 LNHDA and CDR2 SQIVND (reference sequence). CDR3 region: CASSLAGVLYEQYF. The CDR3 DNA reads TGTGCCAGTAGTCTAGCGGGGGTCCTGTACGAGCAGTACTTC.

This CDR3 is CASTIQGVINTEAFF. The DNA for the CDR3 is TGTGCCAGCACTATCCAGGGAGTTATTAACACTGAAGCTTTCTTT. This sequence joins TRBV2 and TRBJ1-1; tentative D call: TRBD1 (5 bases). V dropped 7 bases and J dropped 2 bases, with 17 bases sitting between them. This CDR3 has 15 residues. Germline CDR1 and CDR2: SNHLY and FYNNEI.

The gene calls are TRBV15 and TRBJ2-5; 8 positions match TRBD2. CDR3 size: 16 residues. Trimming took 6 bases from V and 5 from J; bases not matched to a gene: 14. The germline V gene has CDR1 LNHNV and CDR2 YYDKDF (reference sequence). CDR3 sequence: CATRASGGWVLETQYF. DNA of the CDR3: TGTGCCACCAGGGCCTCGGGGGGGTGGGTACTGGAGACCCAGTACTTC. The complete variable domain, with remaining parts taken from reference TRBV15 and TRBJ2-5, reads DAMVIQNPRYQVTQFGKPVTLSCSQTLNHNVMYWYQQKSSQAPKLLFHYYDKDFNNEADTPDNFQSRRPNTSFCFLDIRSPGLGDTAMYLCATRASGGWVLETQYFGPGTRLLVL.

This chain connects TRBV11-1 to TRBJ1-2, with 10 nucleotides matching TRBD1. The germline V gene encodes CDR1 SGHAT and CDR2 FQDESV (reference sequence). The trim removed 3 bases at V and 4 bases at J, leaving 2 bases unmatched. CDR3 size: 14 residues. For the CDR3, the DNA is TGTGCCAGCAGCTTTAGGACAGGGGGCTATGGCTACACCTTC. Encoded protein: CASSFRTGGYGYTF. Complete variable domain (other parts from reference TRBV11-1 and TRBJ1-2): EAEVAQSPRYKITEKSQAVAFWCDPISGHATLYWYRQILGQGPELLVQFQDESVVDDSQLPKDRFSAERLKGVDSTLKIQPAELGDSAMYLCASSFRTGGYGYTFGSGTRLTVV.

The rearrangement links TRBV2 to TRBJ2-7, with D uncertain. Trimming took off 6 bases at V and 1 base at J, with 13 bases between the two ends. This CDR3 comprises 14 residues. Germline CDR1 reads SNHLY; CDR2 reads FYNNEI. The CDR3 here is CASRPTGSSYEQYF. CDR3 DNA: TGTGCCAGCAGACCCACTGGCAGTTCCTACGAGCAGTACTTC.

The CDR3 sequence is CSARWNEQFF. CDR3 coding DNA: TGCAGTGCTAGATGGAATGAGCAGTTCTTC. V usage is TRBV20-1 and J usage is TRBJ2-1, with unresolved D. Trimming took 2 bases from V and 7 from J, leaving 3 bases between them. CDR1 DFQATT and CDR2 SNEGSKA come from the germline V gene (reference sequence). This CDR3 has 10 residues.

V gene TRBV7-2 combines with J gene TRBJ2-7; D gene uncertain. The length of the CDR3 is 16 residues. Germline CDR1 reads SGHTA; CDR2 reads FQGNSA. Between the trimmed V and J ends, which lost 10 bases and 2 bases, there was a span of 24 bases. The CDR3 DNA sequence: TGTGCCACCTCTTGGGATTCAGACACGGCGACCTACGAGCAGTACTTC. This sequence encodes CATSWDSDTATYEQYF. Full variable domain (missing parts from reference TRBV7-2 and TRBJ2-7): GAGVSQSPSNKVTEKGKDVELRCDPISGHTALYWYRQSLGQGLEFLIYFQGNSAPDKSGLPSDRFSAERTGGSVSTLTIQRTQQEDSAVYLCATSWDSDTATYEQYFGPGTRLTVT.

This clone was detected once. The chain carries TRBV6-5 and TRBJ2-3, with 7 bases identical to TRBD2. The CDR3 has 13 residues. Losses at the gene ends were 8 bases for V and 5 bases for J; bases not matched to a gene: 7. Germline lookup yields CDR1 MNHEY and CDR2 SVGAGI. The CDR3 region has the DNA TGTGCCAGCTTTTCCCCGGGGGGAGATACGCAGTATTTT. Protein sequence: CASFSPGGDTQYF.

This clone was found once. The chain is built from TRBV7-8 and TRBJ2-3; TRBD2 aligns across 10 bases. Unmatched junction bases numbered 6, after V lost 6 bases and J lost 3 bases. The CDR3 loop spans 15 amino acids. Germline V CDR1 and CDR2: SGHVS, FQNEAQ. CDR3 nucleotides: TGTGCCAGCAGACGCACTAGCGGGGTGACAGATACGCAGTATTTT. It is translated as CASRRTSGVTDTQYF.

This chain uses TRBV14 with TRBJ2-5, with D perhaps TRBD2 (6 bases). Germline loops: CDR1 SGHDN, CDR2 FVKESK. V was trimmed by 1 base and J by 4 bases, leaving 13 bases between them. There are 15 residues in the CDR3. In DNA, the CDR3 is TGTGCCAGCAGCCAAGTACGGGGGACCGGAGAGACCCAGTACTTC. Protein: CASSQVRGTGETQYF. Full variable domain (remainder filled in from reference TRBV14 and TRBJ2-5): EAGVTQFPSHSVIEKGQTVTLRCDPISGHDNLYWYRRVMGKEIKFLLHFVKESKQDESGMPNNRFLAERTGGTYSTLKVQPAELEDSGVYFCASSQVRGTGETQYFGPGTRLLVL.

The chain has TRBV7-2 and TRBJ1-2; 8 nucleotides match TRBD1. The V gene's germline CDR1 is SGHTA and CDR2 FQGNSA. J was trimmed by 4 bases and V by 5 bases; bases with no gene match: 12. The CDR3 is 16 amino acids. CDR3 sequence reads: CASSSFSDRGTYGYTF. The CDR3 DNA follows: TGTGCCAGCAGCAGCTTCTCCGACAGGGGAACCTATGGCTACACCTTC.

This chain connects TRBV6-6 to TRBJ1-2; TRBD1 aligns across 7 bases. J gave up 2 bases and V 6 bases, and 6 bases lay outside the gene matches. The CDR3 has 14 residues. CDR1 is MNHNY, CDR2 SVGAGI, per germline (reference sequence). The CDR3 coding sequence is TGTGCCAGCAGCCGGGACAGCCAAAACTATGGCTACACCTTC. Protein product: CASSRDSQNYGYTF.

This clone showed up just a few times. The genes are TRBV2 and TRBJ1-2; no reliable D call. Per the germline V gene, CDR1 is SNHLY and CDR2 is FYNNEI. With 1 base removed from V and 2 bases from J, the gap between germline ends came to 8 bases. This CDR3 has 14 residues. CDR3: CASSEVGLNYGYTF. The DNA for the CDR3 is TGTGCCAGCAGTGAAGTGGGATTAAACTATGGCTACACCTTC.

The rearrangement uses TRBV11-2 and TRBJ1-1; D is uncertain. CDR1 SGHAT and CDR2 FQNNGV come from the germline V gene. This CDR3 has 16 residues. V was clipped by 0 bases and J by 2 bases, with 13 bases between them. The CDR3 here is CASSLELGKKNTEAFF. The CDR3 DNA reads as TGTGCCAGCAGCTTAGAGTTAGGGAAAAAAAACACTGAAGCTTTCTTT.